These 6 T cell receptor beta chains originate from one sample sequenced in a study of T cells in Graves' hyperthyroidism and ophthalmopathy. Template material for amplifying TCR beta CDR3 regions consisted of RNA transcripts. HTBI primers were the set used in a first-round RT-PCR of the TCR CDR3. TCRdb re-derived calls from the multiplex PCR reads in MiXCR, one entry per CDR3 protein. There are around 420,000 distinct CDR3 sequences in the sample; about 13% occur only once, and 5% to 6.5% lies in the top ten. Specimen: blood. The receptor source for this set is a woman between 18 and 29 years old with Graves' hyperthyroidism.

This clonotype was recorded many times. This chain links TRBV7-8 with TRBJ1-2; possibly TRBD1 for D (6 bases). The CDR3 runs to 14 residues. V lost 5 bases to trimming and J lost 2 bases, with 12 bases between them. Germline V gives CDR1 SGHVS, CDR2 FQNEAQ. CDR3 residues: CASSPTGRNYGYTF. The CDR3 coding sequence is TGTGCCAGCAGCCCGACAGGACGGAACTATGGCTACACCTTC.

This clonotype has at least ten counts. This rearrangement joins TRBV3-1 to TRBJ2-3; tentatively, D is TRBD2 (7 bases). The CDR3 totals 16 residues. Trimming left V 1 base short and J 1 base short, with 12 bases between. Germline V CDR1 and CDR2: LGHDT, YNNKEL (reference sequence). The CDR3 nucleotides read TGTGCCAGCAGCCAAGGAGGGGGGGCGGGCACAGATACGCAGTATTTT. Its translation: CASSQGGGAGTDTQYF.

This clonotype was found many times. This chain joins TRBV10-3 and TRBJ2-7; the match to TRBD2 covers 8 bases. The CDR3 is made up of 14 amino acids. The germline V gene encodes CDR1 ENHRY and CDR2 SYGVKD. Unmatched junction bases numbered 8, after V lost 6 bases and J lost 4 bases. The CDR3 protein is CAISPGLGLYEQYF. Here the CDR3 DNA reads TGTGCCATCAGCCCGGGACTAGGGCTTTACGAGCAGTACTTC.

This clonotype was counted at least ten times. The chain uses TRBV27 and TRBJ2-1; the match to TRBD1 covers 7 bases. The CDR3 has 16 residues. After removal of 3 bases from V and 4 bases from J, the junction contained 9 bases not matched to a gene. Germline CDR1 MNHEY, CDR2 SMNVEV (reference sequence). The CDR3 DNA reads TGTGCCAGCAGTTTGCCCCGGGACAGCCCTTACAATGAGCAGTTCTTC. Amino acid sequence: CASSLPRDSPYNEQFF.

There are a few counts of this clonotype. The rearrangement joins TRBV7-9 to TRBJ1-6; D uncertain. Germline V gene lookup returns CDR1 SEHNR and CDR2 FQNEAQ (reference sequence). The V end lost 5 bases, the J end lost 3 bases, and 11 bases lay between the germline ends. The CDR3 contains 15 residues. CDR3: CASSPMGYYNSPLHF. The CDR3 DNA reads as TGTGCCAGCAGCCCCATGGGCTACTATAATTCACCCCTCCACTTT. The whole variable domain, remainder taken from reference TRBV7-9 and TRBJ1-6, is DTGVSQNPRHKITKRGQNVTFRCDPISEHNRLYWYRQTLGQGPEFLTYFQNEAQLEKSRLLSDRFSAERPKGSFSTLEIQRTEQGDSAMYLCASSPMGYYNSPLHFGNGTRLTVT.

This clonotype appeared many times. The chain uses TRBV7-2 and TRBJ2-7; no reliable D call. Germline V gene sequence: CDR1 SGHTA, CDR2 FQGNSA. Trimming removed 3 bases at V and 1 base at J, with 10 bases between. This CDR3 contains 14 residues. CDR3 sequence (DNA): TGTGCCAGCAGCTTTGTGCTAGGATCCTACGAGCAGTACTTC. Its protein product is CASSFVLGSYEQYF.